One sample yielded the 5 T cell receptor beta chains listed below, sequenced in a study of blood T cell repertoires in COVID-19. The assay was immunoSEQ multiplex PCR, and TCRdb's table has in-frame clones only and misses some. This table has 30,000 to 35,000 clones, approximately 85% appearing once. The specimen was peripheral blood. Source of these receptors: an elderly man with active COVID-19.

The V call is TRBV9, the J call TRBJ2-5; D not resolved. Trimming pared 0 bases from V and 5 bases from J, leaving 11 bases between. The CDR3 extends over 14 amino acids. Germline CDR1 is SGDLS and CDR2 is YYNGEE. In DNA form, the CDR3 reads TGTGCCAGCAGCGTAGATGCCTTGGAGGAGACCCAGTACTTC. It specifies CASSVDALEETQYF.

This sequence joins TRBV7-9 and TRBJ2-2; 12 nucleotides match TRBD2. The CDR3 consists of 16 residues. The trim removed 6 bases at V and 2 bases at J, leaving 4 bases unmatched. Germline V gene data show CDR1 as SEHNR and CDR2 as FQNEAQ (reference sequence). CDR3 in DNA: TGTGCCAGCAGACTGACTAGCGGGGGAAACACCGGGGAGCTGTTTTTT. This codes for CASRLTSGGNTGELFF.

This chain links TRBV6-6 with TRBJ1-3; D remains ambiguous. Germline V gene data show CDR1 as MNHNY and CDR2 as SVGAGI (reference sequence). Trimming removed 2 bases at V and 0 bases at J, with 5 bases between. The CDR3 runs 14 residues. CDR3 DNA sequence: TGTGCCAGCAGTTACGAGAGCTCTGGAAACACCATATATTTT. Translated, it gives CASSYESSGNTIYF.

V and J are TRBV5-4 and TRBJ2-7; TRBD2 is a possible D gene (5 bases). V lost 0 bases and J lost 1, with 11 bases in between. Germline V CDR1 and CDR2: SGHNT, YYREEE (reference sequence). This CDR3 comprises 15 residues. CDR3 bases: TGTGCCAGCAGCTTGGCGTCAGGACTTTCCTACGAGCAGTACTTC. It yields the protein CASSLASGLSYEQYF.

In this sample, this clone turned up a few times. V gene TRBV9 combines with J gene TRBJ2-1; 12 bases are shared with TRBD2. Germline trimming cut 1 base from V and 9 bases from J; bases unmatched to any gene: 5. CDR1 and CDR2 from the germline V gene are SGDLS and YYNGEE. CDR3 size: 15 residues. CDR3 amino acids: CASSVLAGGPGEQFF. The DNA of the CDR3 is TGTGCCAGCAGCGTACTAGCGGGGGGGCCGGGTGAGCAGTTCTTC.